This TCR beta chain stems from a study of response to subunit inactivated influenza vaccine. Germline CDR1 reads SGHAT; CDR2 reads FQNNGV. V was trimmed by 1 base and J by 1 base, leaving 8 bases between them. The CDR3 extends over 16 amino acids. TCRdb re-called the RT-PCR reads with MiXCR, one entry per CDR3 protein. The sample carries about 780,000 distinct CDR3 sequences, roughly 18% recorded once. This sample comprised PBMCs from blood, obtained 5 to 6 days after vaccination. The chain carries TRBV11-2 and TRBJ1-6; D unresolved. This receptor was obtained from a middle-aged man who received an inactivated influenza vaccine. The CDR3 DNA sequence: TGTGCCAGCAGCTTAGTCGCTGGGTCCTATAATTCACCCCTCCACTTT. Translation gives CASSLVAGSYNSPLHF.